The 2 T cell receptor beta chains reported below all come from one sample, sequenced in a study of breast tumors, draining lymph nodes, adjacent tissues. The lymph nodes were axillary draining lymph nodes from breast cancer patients. TCRdb fed the multiplex PCR reads into MiXCR, producing one record per CDR3 protein. The sample lists approximately 130,000 distinct CDR3 sequences; 20% to 25% were seen once. The sample consisted of axillary lymph node tissue. These receptors were obtained from a female donor with breast cancer. Some clones in this sample may be carry-over from other donors' samples.

This clonotype occurred many times. The chain links TRBV20-1 to TRBJ2-1; 7 bases are shared with TRBD1. CDR1 is DFQATT, CDR2 SNEGSKA, per germline (reference sequence). V lost 0 bases, J lost 5 bases, and 10 bases stayed unmatched. CDR3 length: 16 residues. For the CDR3, the DNA is TGCAGTGCTAGAGATTATGGTAGAGGGACAGACAATGAGCAGTTCTTC. Translation gives CSARDYGRGTDNEQFF.

In this sample, this clonotype turned up many times. The chain combines TRBV20-1 with TRBJ2-7, with 9 bases aligning to TRBD1. After removal of 5 bases from V and 6 bases from J, the junction contained 11 bases not matched to a gene. Germline V gives CDR1 DFQATT, CDR2 SNEGSKA (reference sequence). The CDR3 length is 14 residues. CDR3 bases: TGCAGTGCTGGAAGGACAGGGGTGTTCTCCGAGCAGTACTTC. Protein product: CSAGRTGVFSEQYF.